This T cell receptor (beta chain) was sequenced during a study of cytomegalovirus exposure and HLA in healthy donors. The overall study: HLA-typed donors were the source of about 81 million unique TCRs held in an early data release.

The PCR was carried out with 60 Vbeta primers and 13 Jbeta primers. TCRdb's copy holds only in-frame clones and misses some; the assay was immunoSEQ multiplex PCR. The table includes tens of thousands of clones, approximately 60% detected once. With 5 bases removed from V and 2 bases from J, the gap between germline ends came to 11 bases. Germline CDR1 is SGHTA and CDR2 is FQGNSA. CDR3 size: 14 residues. With regard to this clone: The antigen is unknown.

General observations from the study: 87-base-pair reads could not separate some V segments, including TRBV6-2 and TRBV6-3. The study put 150 to 200 TCR beta chains on its list as cytomegalovirus-associated. It was taken for granted in presence/absence analyses that sequencing depth across donors was roughly uniform.

This chain connects TRBV7-2 to TRBJ2-3; no clear D. This TCR derives from a woman between 25 and 40 years old in good health and CMV-seropositive. The sequenced material came from PBMCs. The CDR3: CASSLLPITDTQYF. CDR3 nucleotide sequence: TGTGCCAGCAGCCTGCTACCTATCACAGATACGCAGTATTTT.